The 20 T cell receptor beta chains below all came from one sample that was sequenced in a study of blood T cell repertoires in COVID-19. Some clones are missing from TCRdb's copy, which holds only in-frame ones; the method was immunoSEQ multiplex PCR. The repertoire holds fewer than 300,000 clones, with about nine tenths as singletons. The sequenced material came from peripheral blood. The receptors were sampled from a woman in her forties who had recovered from COVID-19.

The chain has TRBV7-9 and TRBJ1-6; maybe TRBD1 (6 bases). Trimming took 4 bases from V and 0 from J, leaving 16 bases between them. The CDR3 length is 18 residues. Germline values: CDR1 SEHNR, CDR2 FQNEAQ (reference sequence). The CDR3 spells CASSSPGQRPSYNSPLHF. In DNA form, the CDR3 reads TGTGCCAGCAGCTCCCCTGGACAGCGTCCCTCCTATAATTCACCCCTCCACTTT.

This chain joins TRBV5-1 and TRBJ2-5; TRBD1 aligns across 10 bases. V shed 4 bases, J shed 2 bases, and the junction held 11 bases outside the gene matches. This CDR3 has 17 residues. The V gene's germline CDR1 is SGHRS and CDR2 YFSETQ. In DNA form, the CDR3 reads TGCGCCAGCAGCACCCACCGGGACAGGGGATCACAAGAGACCCAGTACTTC. This encodes CASSTHRDRGSQETQYF.

This clone occurred a few times. This chain joins TRBV5-1 and TRBJ2-2; maybe TRBD1 (6 bases). The V end was cut by 4 bases, the J end by 2 bases, with 18 bases between. The germline CDR1 and CDR2 sequences are SGHRS and YFSETQ. The CDR3 is made up of 17 amino acids. CDR3 sequence (DNA): TGCGCCAGCAGCCTAAACTCCGGGACACCAAACACCGGGGAGCTGTTTTTT. This codes for CASSLNSGTPNTGELFF. The entire variable domain, with the rest obtained from reference TRBV5-1 and TRBJ2-2, is as follows: KAGVTQTPRYLIKTRGQQVTLSCSPISGHRSVSWYQQTPGQGLQFLFEYFSETQRNKGNFPGRFSGRQFSNSRSEMNVSTLELGDSALYLCASSLNSGTPNTGELFFGEGSRLTVL.

This chain connects TRBV27 to TRBJ1-2, with 11 bases lining up with TRBD1. The germline V gene encodes CDR1 MNHEY and CDR2 SMNVEV (reference sequence). The CDR3 is 14 residues long. V was pared by 8 bases and J by 8 bases, with 10 bases of the junction left unmatched. CDR3 sequence: CASGSRTGGGGYTF. CDR3 nucleotides: TGTGCCAGCGGGTCACGGACAGGGGGCGGAGGCTACACCTTC.

The chain joins TRBV4-1 to TRBJ1-2, with 8 bases aligning to TRBD1. V lost 2 bases and J lost 4; bases outside the gene matches: 6. CDR1 MGHRA and CDR2 YSYEKL come from the germline V gene. The CDR3 consists of 15 residues. CDR3 nucleotide sequence: TGCGCCAGCAGCCAACGTCAGGGGGCAGGCTATGGCTACACCTTC. It codes for CASSQRQGAGYGYTF.

The chain links TRBV5-1 to TRBJ2-5, with D possibly being TRBD2 (6 bases). V gave up 7 bases and J gave up 11 bases, with 18 bases separating them. CDR1 is SGHRS, CDR2 YFSETQ, per germline. This CDR3 has 12 amino acids. The CDR3 nucleotides are TGCGCCAGCTCCTTCGAGGACTACTCTCAGTACTTC. It translates to CASSFEDYSQYF.

The chain joins TRBV30 to TRBJ1-2; D gene uncertain. The V gene's germline CDR1 is GTSNPN and CDR2 SVGIG (reference sequence). Trimming removed 5 bases from V and 4 bases from J, with 23 bases in between. The CDR3 contains 16 residues. This chain's CDR3 is CAWLGFTSSRGYGYTF. Written as DNA, the CDR3 is TGTGCCTGGTTAGGGTTCACAAGTAGTCGGGGCTATGGCTACACCTTC.

V is TRBV27 and J is TRBJ1-2; no clear D gene. This CDR3 has 15 amino acids. Germline V gene lookup returns CDR1 MNHEY and CDR2 SMNVEV (reference sequence). The germline V and J ends were trimmed by 6 bases and 6 bases, with 20 bases remaining between them. The CDR3 loop reads CASSRVSGLYHGYTF. In DNA form, the CDR3 reads TGTGCCAGCAGCCGCGTCTCAGGCCTATATCATGGCTACACCTTC.

The gene calls are TRBV19 and TRBJ2-1; D remains ambiguous. Trimming removed 6 bases at V and 10 bases at J, with 13 bases between. From germline, CDR1 is LNHDA and CDR2 SQIVND (reference sequence). CDR3 length: 12 amino acids. The CDR3: CASSLSVHEQFF. The CDR3, as DNA: TGTGCCAGTAGCCTAAGTGTCCACGAGCAGTTCTTC.

The CDR3 DNA is TGTGCCATCCGGGACATCCCTAAGAAGGGCTACACCTTC. This gives the protein CAIRDIPKKGYTF. The V gene is TRBV10-3, the J gene TRBJ1-2; D might be TRBD1 (6 bases). The CDR3 loop spans 13 amino acids. The germline CDR1 and CDR2 sequences are ENHRY and SYGVKD. Deletions cut 8 bases from V and 8 bases from J, with 18 bases between.

The genes are TRBV10-3 and TRBJ1-3, with 8 positions matching TRBD1. The CDR3 covers 15 residues. The J segment lost 0 bases and the V segment lost 4 bases, leaving 2 bases of the junction unmatched. Looked up from germline, CDR1 is ENHRY and CDR2 is SYGVKD. The CDR3 reads CAISGTGSSGNTIYF. Written as DNA, the CDR3 is TGTGCCATCAGTGGGACAGGGAGCTCTGGAAACACCATATATTTT.

The chain combines TRBV4-3 with TRBJ1-2; D is unclear. The CDR3 length is 14 residues. V gave up 0 bases and J gave up 7 bases, with 12 bases separating them. Germline lookup yields CDR1 LGHNA and CDR2 YSLEER. The CDR3: CASSQEGVSGGYTF. As DNA, the CDR3 is TGCGCCAGCAGCCAAGAGGGCGTCTCCGGTGGCTACACCTTC.

The chain employs TRBV5-1 and TRBJ1-1; D is perhaps TRBD1 (6 bases). The length of the CDR3 is 16 residues. V was trimmed by 4 bases and J by 2 bases, leaving 18 bases between them. Germline V gene data show CDR1 as SGHRS and CDR2 as YFSETQ. CDR3 bases: TGCGCCAGCAGCCCCGAGGTCGGCAGGGGAAACACTGAAGCTTTCTTT. Translated: CASSPEVGRGNTEAFF.

V gene TRBV19 combines with J gene TRBJ2-3; D uncertain. The CDR3 is 13 amino acids. Germline loops: CDR1 LNHDA, CDR2 SQIVND (reference sequence). With 1 base removed from V and 6 bases from J, the gap between germline ends came to 8 bases. The CDR3: CASSIGRRDTQYF. CDR3 DNA: TGTGCCAGTAGTATAGGCCGGCGGGATACGCAGTATTTT.

J is TRBJ2-2 and V is TRBV11-2, with D tentatively TRBD2 (7 bases). The CDR3 is 14 amino acids. The V end was cut by 5 bases, the J end by 7 bases, with 14 bases between. Looked up from germline, CDR1 is SGHAT and CDR2 is FQNNGV. CDR3: CASSLLGGGGELFF. For the CDR3, the DNA is TGTGCCAGCAGCCTACTAGGGGGGGGCGGGGAGCTGTTTTTT.

The V call is TRBV7-6, the J call TRBJ2-5, with 8 bases fitting TRBD2. J gave up 4 bases and V 6 bases, and 13 bases lay outside the gene matches. This CDR3 is built from 16 residues. Germline V CDR1 and CDR2: SGHVS, FNYEAQ. The DNA of the CDR3 is TGTGCCAGCAGACCCCGGGGGGGGATGTATGGAGAGACCCAGTACTTC. Amino acid sequence: CASRPRGGMYGETQYF.

The V and J genes are TRBV7-9 and TRBJ2-5; 7 bases are shared with TRBD1. V was pared by 5 bases and J by 5 bases, with 14 bases of the junction left unmatched. CDR3 length equals 16 residues. Per germline, CDR1 SEHNR and CDR2 FQNEAQ (reference sequence). The CDR3 DNA follows: TGTGCCAGCAGCGTGGACAGGAGCGGAAGGGAGGAGACCCAGTACTTC. This sequence encodes CASSVDRSGREETQYF. The variable domain in full, with the rest retrieved from reference TRBV7-9 and TRBJ2-5, is DTGVSQNPRHKITKRGQNVTFRCDPISEHNRLYWYRQTLGQGPEFLTYFQNEAQLEKSRLLSDRFSAERPKGSFSTLEIQRTEQGDSAMYLCASSVDRSGREETQYFGPGTRLLVL.

The chain employs TRBV6-4 and TRBJ1-4; the D gene is possibly TRBD1 (6 bases). The CDR3 is made up of 14 amino acids. In germline, CDR1 is MRHNA, CDR2 SNTAGT. V lost 9 bases and J lost 3, with 14 bases in between. The CDR3 spells CARWGGWANEKLFF. For the CDR3, the DNA is TGTGCCAGGTGGGGGGGCTGGGCTAATGAAAAACTGTTTTTT.

This rearrangement joins TRBV6-1 to TRBJ1-2, with D hard to call. Trimming shortened V by 1 base and J by 3 bases, and 9 bases separated the two germline ends. The germline CDR1 and CDR2 sequences are MNHNS and SASEGT. This CDR3 comprises 14 residues. In nucleotides, the CDR3 is TGTGCCAGCAGTGAAGGGTCGGTGTACTATGGCTACACCTTC. Translating it yields CASSEGSVYYGYTF.

The chain employs TRBV2 and TRBJ1-2, with D possibly being TRBD1 (5 bases). The V gene's germline CDR1 is SNHLY and CDR2 FYNNEI. V gave up 8 bases and J gave up 13 bases, with 20 bases separating them. CDR3 length: 12 residues. As DNA, the CDR3 is TGTGCCAGCGGGGGGGACCTCTCTCCTTCCACCTTC. This codes for CASGGDLSPSTF.